This T cell receptor beta chain was obtained from a study of cytotoxic CD8 clonotypes in ibrutinib-treated CLL (dated by TCRdb to about 2021). In the study overall: The cohort was composed of approximately 11 relapsed/refractory and about 15 treatment-naive patients; IGHV unmutated status was identified in some 17 patients. Longitudinal samples were obtainable from about 30% of the roughly 86 participants in the trial. Partial responses were observed in 24 patients and complete responses in 2; after a median follow-up of 68 months, remission was maintained in around 14 patients and progression was observed in about twelve. Every sample from remission and from progressive disease was obtained while the patients were still on ibrutinib. Cryopreserved peripheral blood mononuclear cells were collected before treatment, at response, and at either disease progression or sustained remission. On average, each sample yielded 255,043 productive templates and around 98,000 productive rearrangements. The response samples were drawn at a median of roughly twelve months into treatment, with a range of roughly 6 to 40 months.

The meaning of the sample's time point label: progressive disease on ibrutinib. For TCR beta library preparation, approximately 2 micrograms of genomic DNA were isolated from cryopreserved PBMCs. Longitudinal blood samples from CLL patients receiving ibrutinib monotherapy were subjected to high-throughput TCR beta sequencing. The patients took part in an open-label, single-center phase 2 trial of ibrutinib monotherapy. Remarks on this clone: Its antigen is not yet known. No much larger clone is present one base from it, and per-base qualities are unavailable.

A MiSeq instrument was used for deep resolution sequencing, which targeted depths ranging from 1 in 1 million up to 1 in 200,000 T cells, with coverage averaging 10x for each clonotype. The immunoSEQ hsTCRB Kit was used to generate TCR beta libraries. The authors' analysis ran thus. The data were analyzed with ImmunoSEQ Analyzer and ImmunoSEQ Data Assistant, and V, D and J gene assignments followed IMGT definitions. Clonality, which ranges from 0 to 1, was calculated by subtracting the normalized Shannon entropy of productive rearrangement frequencies from one. Only overrepresented clonotypes making up at least 0.05% of each patient's repertoire were included in the public clonotype analysis. About twelve repertoires from age-matched healthy donors, obtained from immuneACCESS, served as clonality controls. This immuneACCESS table, as held by TCRdb, lists in-frame sequences with V and J called but not all clones. Of the missing ones, under half trace to an unresolved V gene in checked studies; the others have no known cause. The DNA was the basis for D and trimming; V, J and clone size are from that table. Recorded for this sample are fewer than 300,000 clones; approximately 79% of them occurred a single time. Of the sample, 5.6% is held by the ten largest clones.

Summary of the overall study and its limitations: Clonality increased at ibrutinib response, stayed stable in sustained remission, and fell back toward baseline at progression. At baseline, clonality was higher than in age-matched healthy donors and showed a strong correlation with circulating CD8+ T-cell counts. Sampling times were not matched between patients in sustained remission and patients whose disease was progressing, and lymph node repertoires were not examined. Public clonotypes were rare and either shrank or stayed stable during treatment, and the rise in clonality at ibrutinib response reflected expansion of private clonotypes.

Cut back by 1 base and 1 base, the V and J ends lie 8 bases apart. According to the germline V gene, CDR1 reads SGHNT and CDR2 reads YENEEA. Including the terminal cysteine and phenylalanine, the CDR3 comprises 14 residues. Only CDR3 DNA is held: 42 bases, read in frame from base 1. The input for sequencing was PBMCs, taken at disease progression, from a patient treated with ibrutinib. The sequence links TRBV11-3 to TRBJ2-7, with a tentative D gene TRBD2 over 5 matching bases. This TCR derives from a human donor with chronic lymphocytic leukemia. The DNA sequence is as follows: TGTGCCAGCAGCTTAGGAGGGAGTTCCTACGAGCAGTACTTC. This yields the protein CASSLGGSSYEQYF.